The rows below give T cell receptor beta chains drawn from one sample of a study of identical twins. TCRdb redid the calling of the 5' RACE reads with MiXCR, one entry per CDR3 protein. Among approximately 500,000 distinct CDR3 sequences listed, more than 20% were seen once. These sequences were also reported in another study, on T cells expressing NK-cell markers.

Sequenced sample: CD4+ T cells sorted from blood. These receptors all stem from a woman younger than 35 in good health. Each CDR3 is given with its conserved first and last residue. D genes are given only for firm matches. Only part of the rows carry a size: once, few, many, or a class if the clone is expanded.

j_call v_call d_call clone_size cdr3_nt cdr3_aa
TRBJ1-2 TRBV20-1 TRBD1 many TGCAGTGCTAGAGACACGACAGGACAGGGAAGCTATGGCTACACCTTC CSARDTTGQGSYGYTF
TRBJ2-3 TRBV5-5 - - TGTGCCAGCAGTTTCGACTCCTACTATACGCAGTATTTT CASSFDSYYTQYF
TRBJ1-1 TRBV18 - few TGTGCCAGCTCACCCCGTCTGATCGGGGAAAACGAAGCTTTCTTT CASSPRLIGENEAFF
TRBJ2-3 TRBV6-2/TRBV6-3 - - TGTGCCAGCAGTTACAATGCCGGGACTGGACATGATACGCAGTATTTT CASSYNAGTGHDTQYF
TRBJ2-1 TRBV10-3 TRBD1 - TGTGCCACCAGGGGGACAGGGGGCTCCGGCTCCTACAATGAGCAGTTCTTC CATRGTGGSGSYNEQFF
TRBJ2-1 TRBV10-1 - - TGCGCCAGCAGCGAGACCCGGGACGCGCCACCGGTCTTC CASSETRDAPPVF
TRBJ2-2 TRBV6-1 - - TGTGCCAGCAGTGACGCGAACACCGGGGAGCTGTTTTTT CASSDANTGELFF
TRBJ2-3 TRBV4-3 TRBD1 - TGCGCCAGCAGCCAAGATCCGGACAGGATGGATACGCAGTATTTT CASSQDPDRMDTQYF
TRBJ2-7 TRBV7-2 - few TGTGCCAGCAGCCCGGACGCGGGGAAGGAGCAGTACTTC CASSPDAGKEQYF
TRBJ2-1 TRBV2 TRBD2 - TGTGCCAGCAGCGGAACGGGACTAAGTCCGGTCGGGAATGAGCAGTTCTTC CASSGTGLSPVGNEQFF
TRBJ2-2 TRBV5-4 TRBD1 - TGTGCCAGCAGCCTAGGGACAGAGAACACCGGGGAGCTGTTTTTT CASSLGTENTGELFF
TRBJ2-6 TRBV12-5 - - TGTGTTAGTGGTGGGGGGAGGAACGCAGGGGCCAACGTCCTGACTTTC CVSGGGRNAGANVLTF
TRBJ2-4 TRBV6-5 - few TGTGCCAGCAGTTCCAAAAACATTCAGTACTTC CASSSKNIQYF
TRBJ2-7 TRBV19 TRBD1 once TGTGCCAGTAGTATGCCGGGACAGGGATCCTACGAGCAGTACTTC CASSMPGQGSYEQYF
TRBJ1-1 TRBV27 - few TGTGCCAGCAGTTTATTTACGGGGAACACTGAAGCTTTCTTT CASSLFTGNTEAFF
TRBJ2-2 TRBV6-1 TRBD2 few TGTGCCAGCGCGGGAAGAGGGAGGGGCACCGGGGAGCTGTTTTTT CASAGRGRGTGELFF
TRBJ2-1 TRBV20-1 TRBD2 few TGCAGTGCTCGAGCGGGAGGGCCTGGCAATGAGCAGTTCTTC CSARAGGPGNEQFF
TRBJ2-7 TRBV5-1 - - TGCGCCAGCAGCTTGCGATTCAGGGACGGCGAGCAGTACTTC CASSLRFRDGEQYF
TRBJ1-1 TRBV5-1 - - TGCGCCAGCACCCCCCAGTTGAACACTGAAGCTTTCTTT CASTPQLNTEAFF
TRBJ1-2 TRBV25-1 - - TGTGCCAGCAGTGGTGACGGCTGGGCGCGATATGGCTACACCTTC CASSGDGWARYGYTF
TRBJ1-1 TRBV12-3/TRBV12-4 - few TGTGCCAACAGAAGACTGACGAACACTGAAGCTTTCTTT CANRRLTNTEAFF
TRBJ2-3 TRBV20-1 TRBD1 few TGCAGTGCCCCAATCGGACAGGGCACAGATACGCAGTATTTT CSAPIGQGTDTQYF
TRBJ1-6 TRBV3-1 - - TGTGCCAGCAGCCAGAGCGAAGATAATTCACCCCTCCACTTT CASSQSEDNSPLHF
TRBJ2-1 TRBV20-1 TRBD1 - TGCAGTGCTAGAGATAGAGGGACAGGTAACAATGAGCAGTTCTTC CSARDRGTGNNEQFF
TRBJ1-6 TRBV3-1 - - TGTGCCAGCACCCCAACAGGGTCTTCACCCCTCCACTTT CASTPTGSSPLHF
TRBJ1-1 TRBV6-1 - - TGTGCCAGCAGTCCTGAGGGCAGGGGGAACACTGAAGCTTTCTTT CASSPEGRGNTEAFF
TRBJ2-3 TRBV10-3 TRBD2 few TGTGCCATCAGAGGACTAGCGTCAACTAGCACAGATACGCAGTATTTT CAIRGLASTSTDTQYF